The 8 T cell receptor beta chains below come from one sample, sequenced in a study of blood T cell repertoires in COVID-19. Produced via immunoSEQ multiplex PCR; TCRdb's table is partial and in-frame only. The table lists more than 100,000 clones, roughly 90% of them singletons. Sequencing was done on a sample of peripheral blood. All receptors come from a man aged 45 to 65 with active or convalescent COVID-19.

This clone has only a few counts. The rearrangement links TRBV7-8 to TRBJ1-4; D possibly corresponds to TRBD1 (6 bases). This CDR3 is 16 amino acids long. Germline assignment: CDR1 SGHVS and CDR2 FQNEAQ. Between the trimmed V and J ends, which lost 1 base and 7 bases, there was a span of 16 bases. The CDR3 protein is CASSLVGGVGGEKLFF. In nucleotides, the CDR3 is TGTGCCAGCAGCTTAGTTGGTGGGGTAGGGGGTGAAAAACTGTTTTTT.

V is TRBV30 and J is TRBJ2-3; TRBD1 might be the D (7 bases). Germline V gene lookup returns CDR1 GTSNPN and CDR2 SVGIG (reference sequence). V shed 7 bases and J shed 5 bases, with 25 bases lying between them. This CDR3 comprises 16 residues. CDR3 nucleotides: TGTGCCTCGACAGGGAAAGCCGCGAGCGGGCAAGATACGCAGTATTTT. Its translation: CASTGKAASGQDTQYF.

V is TRBV2 and J is TRBJ2-1; maybe TRBD1 (6 bases). This CDR3 is built from 16 residues. Germline-derived CDR1 and CDR2 are SNHLY and FYNNEI. The V and J ends lost 3 bases and 0 bases respectively, with 12 bases between them. The CDR3 DNA follows: TGTGCCAGCAGTGACGCAGACAGGATCTCCTACAATGAGCAGTTCTTC. Protein sequence: CASSDADRISYNEQFF.

The chain combines TRBV2 with TRBJ2-1, with D perhaps TRBD1 (6 bases). This CDR3 spans 13 amino acids. Trimming cost V 6 bases and J 6 bases, with 12 bases left between them. From germline, CDR1 is SNHLY and CDR2 FYNNEI. In nucleotides, the CDR3 is TGTGCCAGCAGGACGTTAGGGGGCAATGAGCAGTTCTTC. Translation: CASRTLGGNEQFF.

The CDR3 DNA sequence: TGTGCCAGCAGCGTTAGTAGCGGGGGTTACGAGCAGTACTTC. This translates into CASSVSSGGYEQYF. The rearrangement uses TRBV9 and TRBJ2-7; TRBD2 matches 9 bases. The CDR3 contains 14 residues. CDR1 and CDR2 (germline): SGDLS, YYNGEE. Trimming took 2 bases from V and 4 from J; bases not matched to a gene: 4. The full variable domain, completed using reference TRBV9 and TRBJ2-7, is DSGVTQTPKHLITATGQRVTLRCSPRSGDLSVYWYQQSLDQGLQFLIQYYNGEERAKGNILERFSAQQFPDLHSELNLSSLELGDSALYFCASSVSSGGYEQYFGPGTRLTVT.

The V call is TRBV6-6, the J call TRBJ1-1, with D uncertain. CDR3 size: 14 residues. Germline loops: CDR1 MNHNY, CDR2 SVGAGI (reference sequence). Trimming left V 2 bases short and J 4 bases short, with 11 bases between. The CDR3: CASSYAAYRTEAFF. The CDR3 bases are TGTGCCAGCAGTTACGCGGCCTACCGCACTGAAGCTTTCTTT.

The CDR3 sequence: CASSKPGLRYNEQFF. The CDR3 region has the DNA TGTGCCAGCAGTAAACCGGGACTAAGATACAATGAGCAGTTCTTC. V is TRBV6-6 and J is TRBJ2-1, with 7 positions matching TRBD2. The CDR3 extends over 15 amino acids. Germline lookup yields CDR1 MNHNY and CDR2 SVGAGI (reference sequence). Trimming at V came to 5 bases and at J to 4 bases, leaving 8 bases not matched to a gene.

There are many counts of this clone. The chain employs TRBV11-2 and TRBJ2-1; tentatively, D is TRBD1 (6 bases). Between the trimmed V and J ends, which lost 2 bases and 12 bases, there was a span of 20 bases. This CDR3 is 15 amino acids long. CDR1 and CDR2 (germline): SGHAT, FQNNGV. The CDR3 DNA reads TGTGCCAGCAGCTTAATTCAGGGGCAGGGTAAAGGGCAGTTCTTC. It codes for CASSLIQGQGKGQFF. Looking up the rest from reference TRBV11-2 and TRBJ2-1 gives the full variable domain: EAGVAQSPRYKIIEKRQSVAFWCNPISGHATLYWYQQILGQGPKLLIQFQNNGVVDDSQLPKDRFSAERLKGVDSTLKIQPAKLEDSAVYLCASSLIQGQGKGQFFGPGTRLTVL.